The 20 T cell receptor beta chains below were found in one sample sequenced in a study of shared T cell receptors in the human thymus. Some clones are missing from TCRdb's copy, which holds only in-frame ones; the method was immunoSEQ multiplex PCR. The sample yields under 450,000 clones, over 90% seen once. Sequenced input: thymocytes. These receptors all come from a human donor.

The V and J genes are TRBV18 and TRBJ2-3, with TRBD2 matching 12 bases. The germline CDR1 and CDR2 sequences are KGHSH and LQKENI. The V and J ends lost 3 bases and 5 bases, in that order; junction bases with no gene match: 0. CDR3 length: 14 amino acids. The CDR3 DNA reads as TGTGCCAGCTCACCGGGACTAGCGGGAGATACGCAGTATTTT. This translates into CASSPGLAGDTQYF.

For this clone: At one end the junction does not follow the germline gene, possibly because of a read error. This chain connects TRBV7-7 to TRBJ2-3; D remains ambiguous. The CDR3 contains 16 residues. The germline gives CDR1 SSHAT, CDR2 FNYEAQ (reference sequence). This chain's CDR3 is CASSYKGEWGTDTQYF. DNA for the CDR3: TGTGCTAGCAGCTATAAGGGCGAGTGGGGCACAGATACGCAGTATTTT.

V is TRBV7-3 and J is TRBJ2-7, with D possibly matching TRBD2 (6 bases). This CDR3 spans 14 amino acids. Per germline, CDR1 SGHTA and CDR2 FQGTGA. The ends were cut back, 5 bases at V and 2 bases at J, with 13 bases in the middle. The CDR3 spells CASSLAAGPYEQYF. The CDR3 coding sequence is TGTGCCAGCAGCCTGGCGGCGGGACCCTACGAGCAGTACTTC.

The rearrangement joins TRBV7-2 to TRBJ2-3, with 11 bases fitting TRBD2. Germline CDR1 reads SGHTA; CDR2 reads FQGNSA. The CDR3 spans 16 residues. J was trimmed by 4 bases and V by 6 bases; bases with no gene match: 9. CDR3 residues: CASRGSSGRGADTQYF. DNA for the CDR3: TGTGCCAGCAGGGGAAGTAGCGGGAGGGGCGCAGATACGCAGTATTTT.

The chain has TRBV4-2 and TRBJ2-1; D is unresolved. CDR1 and CDR2 (germline): LGHNA, YNFKEQ. V lost 0 bases and J 13 bases, leaving 7 bases between the germline ends. The CDR3 loop spans 11 amino acids. The CDR3 coding sequence is TGTGCCAGCAGCCAAGATGGTCCCCAGTTCTTC. Encoded protein: CASSQDGPQFF.

This clone appeared a single time. V is TRBV18 and J is TRBJ2-5, with TRBD1 matching over 7 bases. V shed 8 bases and J 3 bases; nucleotides not matched to a gene: 6. CDR1 and CDR2 (germline): KGHSH, LQKENI. This CDR3 is built from 13 residues. The CDR3 region is CASTDREKETQYF. CDR3 coding DNA: TGTGCCAGCACTGACAGGGAAAAAGAGACCCAGTACTTC.

The V call is TRBV28, the J call TRBJ2-1; tentative D call: TRBD2 (6 bases). Germline loops: CDR1 MDHEN, CDR2 SYDVKM. This CDR3 is 15 amino acids long. Trimming left V 7 bases short and J 4 bases short, with 17 bases between. The CDR3 DNA follows: TGTGCCAGCATCCCTGGCGGGACGATATACAATGAGCAGTTCTTC. It is translated as CASIPGGTIYNEQFF.

The V and J genes are TRBV6-1 and TRBJ1-2, with D uncertain. Trimming removed 6 bases at V and 8 bases at J, with 10 bases between. Germline CDR1 is MNHNS and CDR2 is SASEGT. The CDR3 is made up of 11 amino acids. The CDR3 loop reads CASRRRRGYTF. In nucleotides, the CDR3 is TGTGCCAGCAGGCGGAGACGCGGCTACACCTTC.

This chain links TRBV15 with TRBJ2-7; D may be TRBD2 (6 bases). This CDR3 comprises 13 residues. V was trimmed by 1 base and J by 7 bases, leaving 11 bases between them. Germline CDR1 LNHNV, CDR2 YYDKDF (reference sequence). The CDR3 protein is CATSRGLAGEQYF. The CDR3, as DNA: TGTGCCACCAGCAGAGGACTGGCGGGGGAGCAGTACTTC.

The chain carries TRBV5-4 and TRBJ2-3, with 16 nucleotides matching TRBD2. Germline values: CDR1 SGHNT, CDR2 YYREEE (reference sequence). Losses at the gene ends were 2 bases for V and 5 bases for J; bases not matched to a gene: 11. The CDR3 runs 19 residues. Written as DNA, the CDR3 is TGTGCCAGCAGCTTTGCGCCGGGACTAGCGGGAGGGCCGTTAGATACGCAGTATTTT. Its protein product is CASSFAPGLAGGPLDTQYF.

V gene TRBV7-2 combines with J gene TRBJ2-7, with D possibly matching TRBD2 (5 bases). CDR1 is SGHTA, CDR2 FQGNSA, per germline. V was clipped by 1 base and J by 3 bases, with 13 bases between them. The CDR3 totals 15 residues. CDR3 amino acids: CASSLGETRFYEQYF. CDR3 DNA sequence: TGTGCCAGCAGCTTAGGGGAGACCCGGTTCTACGAGCAGTACTTC.

The chain uses TRBV27 and TRBJ2-3, with TRBD2 identical over 8 bases. J gave up 4 bases and V 2 bases, and 8 bases lay outside the gene matches. The CDR3 runs 16 residues. CDR1 and CDR2 (germline): MNHEY, SMNVEV (reference sequence). The CDR3 loop reads CASSLGRLAGPDTQYF. CDR3 coding DNA: TGTGCCAGCAGTTTAGGGCGTCTAGCGGGCCCAGATACGCAGTATTTT.

The chain has TRBV27 and TRBJ2-2; D possibly matches TRBD1 or TRBD2 (6 bases each). V lost 6 bases to trimming and J lost 5 bases, with 19 bases between them. Germline V gene data show CDR1 as MNHEY and CDR2 as SMNVEV (reference sequence). The CDR3 has 16 residues. The DNA for the CDR3 is TGTGCCAGCAGACAACCACCCGGGGGCGGAACCGGGGAGCTGTTTTTT. Translation gives CASRQPPGGGTGELFF.

The rearrangement uses TRBV29-1 and TRBJ2-7; 10 bases are a match to TRBD2. Germline CDR1 reads SQVTM; CDR2 reads ANQGSEA. Trimming removed 5 bases from V and 6 bases from J; junction bases left unmatched: 4. The CDR3 has 12 amino acids. Here the CDR3 reads CSVSGRAGEQYF. Here the CDR3 DNA reads TGCAGCGTTAGCGGGAGGGCCGGCGAGCAGTACTTC.

This rearrangement joins TRBV5-1 to TRBJ1-2; no clear D. CDR3 length equals 15 residues. V was pared by 4 bases and J by 4 bases, with 17 bases between. From germline, CDR1 is SGHRS and CDR2 YFSETQ. The CDR3 reads CASSPDPQASYGYTF. In DNA, the CDR3 is TGCGCCAGCAGCCCCGACCCCCAGGCTAGCTATGGCTACACCTTC.

This chain connects TRBV28 to TRBJ2-5; D perhaps matches TRBD2 (5 bases). The V gene lost 5 bases and the J gene lost 5 bases, with 21 bases spanning the gap. The CDR3 extends over 16 amino acids. Germline V gene sequence: CDR1 MDHEN, CDR2 SYDVKM. CDR3 in amino acids: CASSPPVPPGKETQYF. DNA for the CDR3: TGTGCCAGCAGTCCCCCCGTACCTCCCGGGAAGGAGACCCAGTACTTC.

In this sample, this clone turned up once. The chain uses TRBV9 and TRBJ1-3, with D perhaps matching TRBD1 (6 bases). Germline V gene lookup returns CDR1 SGDLS and CDR2 YYNGEE. The CDR3 is 15 amino acids. V lost 3 bases to trimming and J lost 0 bases, with 10 bases between them. The CDR3 nucleotides read TGTGCCAGCAGCGCCGGACAGTTCTCTGGAAACACCATATATTTT. Translating it yields CASSAGQFSGNTIYF.

This chain joins TRBV5-1 and TRBJ2-2; D is perhaps TRBD2 (5 bases). Per germline, CDR1 SGHRS and CDR2 YFSETQ. The CDR3 consists of 15 residues. Trimming pared 4 bases from V and 4 bases from J, leaving 14 bases between. CDR3 loop: CASSILSERTGELFF. In nucleotides, the CDR3 is TGCGCCAGCAGCATCCTTAGCGAGCGCACCGGGGAGCTGTTTTTT.

J is TRBJ1-1 and V is TRBV27; 7 nucleotides align to TRBD1. V trimming: 6 bases; J trimming: 8 bases; junction bases outside the gene matches: 6. The CDR3 is made up of 12 amino acids. Germline V lookup: CDR1 MNHEY, CDR2 SMNVEV (reference sequence). The CDR3 region is CASSQGTEEAFF. CDR3 bases: TGTGCCAGCAGCCAAGGGACAGAAGAAGCTTTCTTT.

This chain links TRBV27 with TRBJ2-3; D gene uncertain. Trimming pared 3 bases from V and 6 bases from J, leaving 13 bases between. The CDR3 covers 14 residues. Germline CDR1 is MNHEY and CDR2 is SMNVEV (reference sequence). CDR3 nucleotides: TGTGCCAGCAGTTTGTACCCCCTGAACGATACGCAGTATTTT. Translated, it gives CASSLYPLNDTQYF.